Listed here are 27 T cell receptor beta chains from one sample, sequenced in a study of CD8 T cells in Susac syndrome. When the RNA was reverse transcribed, random hexamers were used with an input of roughly 0.45 to 1 ug. Each CDR3 protein is one row after TCRdb ran MiXCR on the immunoSEQ multiplex PCR reads. The sample holds under 200,000 distinct CDR3 sequences, 85% to 95% seen once. Source material: CD4+ T cells from PBMCs. All receptors derive from a human donor in good health.

The gene calls are TRBV20-1 and TRBJ2-7; tentatively, D is TRBD1 or TRBD2 (5 bases each). The V end was cut by 4 bases, the J end by 2 bases, with 12 bases between. The CDR3 totals 13 residues. The germline CDR1 and CDR2 sequences are DFQATT and SNEGSKA (reference sequence). The CDR3 bases are TGCAGTGCTACGGCTGAGGGACCCTACGAGCAGTACGTC. The encoded protein is CSATAEGPYEQYV.

The V call is TRBV4-1, the J call TRBJ2-2; 11 bases match TRBD2. The CDR3 extends over 14 amino acids. J gave up 3 bases and V 10 bases, and 4 bases lay outside the gene matches. CDR1 MGHRA and CDR2 YSYEKL come from the germline V gene. The DNA for the CDR3 is TGCGCCACCAAGGGACTAGCGGACACCGGGGAGCTGTTTTTT. As protein: CATKGLADTGELFF.

The rearrangement joins TRBV20-1 to TRBJ2-1; D uncertain. CDR3 length equals 12 residues. Looked up from germline, CDR1 is DFQATT and CDR2 is SNEGSKA (reference sequence). V was trimmed by 2 bases and J by 4 bases, leaving 6 bases between them. The CDR3 here is CSARHTYNEQFF. CDR3 coding DNA: TGCAGTGCTAGACACACATACAATGAGCAGTTCTTC.

This chain uses TRBV3-1 with TRBJ2-1, with a tentative D call TRBD1 (6 bases). The CDR3 is 16 residues long. Trimming removed 4 bases from V and 0 bases from J, with 13 bases in between. Germline-derived CDR1 and CDR2 are LGHDT and YNNKEL (reference sequence). The CDR3 DNA reads TGTGCCAGCAGCCCTATATCAGGGGACTCCTACAATGAGCAGTTCTTC. Its protein product is CASSPISGDSYNEQFF.

The gene calls are TRBV30 and TRBJ1-4; tentative D call: TRBD1 (6 bases). Per germline, CDR1 GTSNPN and CDR2 SVGIG (reference sequence). Trimming shortened V by 4 bases and J by 3 bases, and 9 bases separated the two germline ends. This CDR3 contains 13 residues. The CDR3 region has the DNA TGTGCCTGGACGGGGGCGTCTAATGAAAAACTGTTTTTT. This gives the protein CAWTGASNEKLFF.

This sequence joins TRBV9 and TRBJ2-3, with 9 bases aligning to TRBD2. Germline-derived CDR1 and CDR2 are SGDLS and YYNGEE. Trimming removed 0 bases from V and 3 bases from J; junction bases left unmatched: 5. This CDR3 comprises 16 residues. CDR3 region: CASSVGYSGSTDTQYF. In nucleotides, the CDR3 is TGTGCCAGCAGCGTAGGCTATAGCGGGAGTACAGATACGCAGTATTTT.

Turning to this clonotype: The junction shows a germline mismatch at one end, possibly a read error. The chain employs TRBV5-4 and TRBJ2-5; D is undetermined. Germline V gene sequence: CDR1 SGHNT, CDR2 YYREEE (reference sequence). This CDR3 is built from 11 residues. CDR3 amino acids: CASSSRQTRYF. CDR3 DNA sequence: TGTGCCAGCAGCTCTCGGCAGACCCGGTACTTC.

The V call is TRBV2, the J call TRBJ2-2, with D perhaps TRBD2 (7 bases). This CDR3 is built from 13 residues. Germline loops: CDR1 SNHLY, CDR2 FYNNEI. For the CDR3, the DNA is TGTGCGGGGAGGGGGACGAACACCGGGGAGCTGTTTTTT. Its translation is CAGRGTNTGELFF.

The chain recombines TRBV29-1 with TRBJ2-3; TRBD1 is a possible D gene (6 bases). The CDR3 is made up of 13 amino acids. CDR1 is SQVTM, CDR2 ANQGSEA, per germline. Trimming pared 0 bases from V and 3 bases from J, leaving 7 bases between. The CDR3 is CSVEETGTDTQYF. CDR3 coding DNA: TGCAGCGTTGAAGAGACAGGTACAGATACGCAGTATTTT.

The V and J genes are TRBV20-1 and TRBJ2-1, with TRBD2 matching over 12 bases. In germline, CDR1 is DFQATT, CDR2 SNEGSKA (reference sequence). The CDR3 consists of 16 residues. V dropped 5 bases and J dropped 8; count of bases not matched to a gene: 13. CDR3 sequence reads: CSARAPGLAGLDEQFF. The CDR3 nucleotides read TGCAGTGCTCGTGCTCCGGGACTAGCGGGCCTGGATGAGCAGTTCTTC.

In its sample, this clonotype was seen once. The chain combines TRBV29-1 with TRBJ2-6, with 7 bases fitting TRBD1. Germline values: CDR1 SQVTM, CDR2 ANQGSEA. CDR3 length: 15 amino acids. The ends lost 2 bases at V and 0 bases at J; junction bases unmatched: 1. CDR3 sequence: CSVESGGSGANVLTF. The CDR3 DNA follows: TGCAGCGTTGAATCAGGGGGCTCTGGGGCCAACGTCCTGACTTTC.

The chain carries TRBV29-1 and TRBJ2-5, with 11 bases identical to TRBD1. The V segment lost 2 bases and the J segment 4 bases; nucleotides outside the gene matches: 6. CDR1 is SQVTM and CDR2 is ANQGSEA in the germline V gene. The CDR3 runs to 15 residues. The DNA of the CDR3 is TGCAGCGTTGAATCACCGGACAGGGGGCGAGAGACCCAGTACTTC. It translates to CSVESPDRGRETQYF.

The chain couples TRBV24-1 to TRBJ2-1; TRBD1 aligns across 8 bases. The ends lost 3 bases at V and 9 bases at J; junction bases unmatched: 9. Germline V gene sequence: CDR1 KGHDR, CDR2 SFDVKD. CDR3 length equals 15 residues. DNA of the CDR3: TGTGCCACCAGTGATCCCACTGGACAGGGAGGTGAGCAGTTCTTC. It is translated as CATSDPTGQGGEQFF.

This rearrangement joins TRBV25-1 to TRBJ2-3; D uncertain. In germline, CDR1 is MGHDK, CDR2 SYGVNS. V was shortened by 5 bases and J by 5 bases, with 5 bases between the two germline ends. This CDR3 comprises 11 residues. CDR3 region: CASSKLDTQYF. DNA of the CDR3: TGTGCCAGCAGTAAATTAGATACGCAGTATTTT.

The V and J genes are TRBV6-1 and TRBJ2-7; TRBD1 matches 7 bases. The CDR3 sequence is 13 residues long. CDR1 MNHNS and CDR2 SASEGT come from the germline V gene. V dropped 2 bases and J dropped 9; count of bases not matched to a gene: 7. Here the CDR3 reads CASSENGDRTQYV. CDR3 sequence (DNA): TGTGCCAGCAGTGAAAACGGGGACAGAACGCAGTACGTC.

This chain uses TRBV7-2 with TRBJ1-2; D uncertain. The germline V gene encodes CDR1 SGHTA and CDR2 FQGNSA. This CDR3 is 15 amino acids long. V dropped 2 bases and J dropped 4 bases, with 14 bases sitting between them. The CDR3 nucleotides are TGTGCCAGCAGCTTACGGTTCGTTGAGGGCTATGGCTACACCTTC. It encodes CASSLRFVEGYGYTF.

The chain uses TRBV2 and TRBJ1-1, with D maybe TRBD1 (5 bases). This CDR3 is built from 13 residues. The germline CDR1 and CDR2 sequences are SNHLY and FYNNEI. V lost 2 bases and J 6 bases, leaving 10 bases between the germline ends. This CDR3 is CASSEFGDAEAFF. The CDR3 nucleotides read TGTGCCAGCAGTGAATTTGGGGACGCTGAAGCTTTCTTT.

The chain is built from TRBV6-5 and TRBJ2-7; no clear D. Germline V gene data show CDR1 as MNHEY and CDR2 as SVGAGI. The CDR3 is 13 residues long. Trimming shortened V by 6 bases and J by 2 bases, and 11 bases separated the two germline ends. The CDR3 sequence: CASSPGSAYEQYF. For the CDR3, the DNA is TGTGCCAGCAGCCCCGGGTCCGCCTACGAGCAGTACTTC.

The CDR3 nucleotides read TGCAGCGTGTCGCAGGGGAGGGACTACGAGCAGTACTTC. Its protein product is CSVSQGRDYEQYF. This chain links TRBV29-1 with TRBJ2-7; possibly TRBD2 for D (7 bases). The V and J ends lost 6 bases and 3 bases respectively, with 15 bases between them. CDR1 is SQVTM, CDR2 ANQGSEA, per germline. The CDR3 runs to 13 residues.

J is TRBJ2-3 and V is TRBV29-1; the D is unclear. The CDR3 has 14 residues. Germline values: CDR1 SQVTM, CDR2 ANQGSEA. Trimming left V 4 bases short and J 5 bases short, with 16 bases between. Written as DNA, the CDR3 is TGCAGCGTTGCTGGCACCCCCGCCGGAGATACGCAGTATTTT. It yields the protein CSVAGTPAGDTQYF.

The chain joins TRBV3-1 to TRBJ2-1, with no clear D. There are 15 residues in the CDR3. CDR1 is LGHDT, CDR2 YNNKEL, per germline (reference sequence). The ends were cut back, 4 bases at V and 5 bases at J, with 15 bases in the middle. The CDR3 DNA sequence: TGTGCCAGCAGCCTTCTTGGGTCAAATGACAATGAGCAGTTCTTC. This translates into CASSLLGSNDNEQFF.

V gene TRBV28 combines with J gene TRBJ2-6; D ambiguous. The CDR3 contains 12 residues. Trimming left V 8 bases short and J 1 base short, with 3 bases between. Germline lookup yields CDR1 MDHEN and CDR2 SYDVKM. CDR3 loop: CASQSGANVLTF. The CDR3 nucleotides are TGTGCCAGCCAGTCTGGGGCCAACGTCCTGACTTTC.

The chain has TRBV28 and TRBJ2-7, with a tentative D call TRBD1 (6 bases). This CDR3 is 13 amino acids long. V lost 3 bases and J lost 6, with 12 bases in between. Germline CDR1 MDHEN, CDR2 SYDVKM. CDR3 coding DNA: TGTGCCAGCAGTTTTGGACAGTCCGGCGAGCAGTACGTC. Encoded protein: CASSFGQSGEQYV.

This chain uses TRBV4-3 with TRBJ1-1, with a weak D call TRBD1 (6 bases). CDR1 is LGHNA and CDR2 is YSLEER in the germline V gene. The CDR3 consists of 17 residues. Trimming took off 0 bases at V and 6 bases at J, with 20 bases between the two ends. CDR3 region: CASSQDAGGGAPAEAFF. The CDR3, as DNA: TGCGCCAGCAGCCAAGATGCGGGTGGGGGGGCACCGGCTGAAGCTTTCTTT.

The J gene is TRBJ2-5, the V gene TRBV2; 13 nucleotides line up with TRBD2. The germline V gene encodes CDR1 SNHLY and CDR2 FYNNEI. CDR3 length equals 14 residues. V lost 10 bases and J lost 2; bases outside the gene matches: 4. CDR3 loop: CATGTSGNQETQYF. DNA for the CDR3: TGTGCCACCGGGACTAGCGGGAATCAAGAGACCCAGTACTTC.

The chain recombines TRBV3-1 with TRBJ2-6; no firm D call. Deletions cut 5 bases from V and 0 bases from J, with 11 bases between. Germline V gene sequence: CDR1 LGHDT, CDR2 YNNKEL (reference sequence). CDR3 length: 16 residues. CDR3 in amino acids: CASSYAGDSGANVLTF. CDR3 DNA: TGTGCCAGCAGCTACGCCGGAGACTCTGGGGCCAACGTCCTGACTTTC.

The J gene is TRBJ2-1, the V gene TRBV7-3, with D hard to call. With 0 bases removed from V and 6 bases from J, the gap between germline ends came to 6 bases. There are 13 residues in the CDR3. CDR1 is SGHTA, CDR2 FQGTGA, per germline. CDR3 bases: TGTGCCAGCAGCTTAACGACTGCCAATGAGCAGTTCTTC. This translates into CASSLTTANEQFF.